This T cell receptor (beta chain) emerged from a study of early T cells in non-severe SARS-CoV-2 infection. The germline V gene encodes CDR1 SGHAT and CDR2 FQDESV (reference sequence). Trimming stripped 0 bases from V and 4 bases from J, with 10 bases between. The CDR3 consists of 14 residues. Notes on the study in general: Lookups in VDJdb leaned toward anti-spike CD8 responses and missed private and CD4 specificities.

A few counts support this clonotype. What it binds is not known. Unique molecular identifiers were attached to individual cDNA molecules. TCRdb reprocessed the 5' RACE reads with MiXCR, giving one entry per CDR3 protein. The sample holds about 50,000 distinct CDR3 sequences, roughly 8.2% seen once. The receptor was isolated from an adult who was a healthcare worker with PCR-confirmed SARS-CoV-2 infection or an uninfected control (not recorded which). V is TRBV11-1 and J is TRBJ2-7; no firm D call. The sequenced sample was whole blood. CDR3 in amino acids: CASSLATSRYEQYF. In nucleotides, the CDR3 is TGTGCCAGCAGCTTAGCTACTTCTCGGTACGAGCAGTACTTC.